The 2 T cell receptor beta chains below come from one sample, sequenced in a study of read filtering for tumor transcriptome and immune sequencing. The library was built from about 0.4 ug RNA with molecular barcoded adaptors for alpha/delta and beta/gamma chains. TCRdb analysed the reads with MiXCR anew, one entry per CDR3 protein. The sample shows about 63,000 distinct CDR3 sequences, approximately 15% of them seen only once. The sequenced sample was a population of CD138-negative cells sorted from bone marrow. Receptors originate from a donor aged 40 or older with multiple myeloma.

This clonotype has at least ten counts. V and J are TRBV6-6 and TRBJ2-7; 8 bases agree with TRBD2. In germline, CDR1 is MNHNY, CDR2 SVGAGI (reference sequence). The CDR3 runs 13 residues. V was pared by 6 bases and J by 1 base, with 2 bases of the junction left unmatched. DNA of the CDR3: TGTGCCAGCAGCTCTAGCGGGTCCTACGAGCAGTACTTC. This translates into CASSSSGSYEQYF.

A word on this clonotype: A much larger clone differs from this one at a single base, so this may be a read error. This chain uses TRBV11-1 with TRBJ1-1; 10 bases match TRBD1. The CDR3 sequence is 15 residues long. Germline-derived CDR1 and CDR2 are SGHAT and FQDESV (reference sequence). The V gene end was trimmed by 5 bases and the J gene end by 10 bases; junction bases not matched to a gene: 13. CDR3 nucleotides: TGTGCCAGCAGCCTGAATCCGGGACAGGGGACCACAGCTTTCTTT. Translated, it gives CASSLNPGQGTTAFF.